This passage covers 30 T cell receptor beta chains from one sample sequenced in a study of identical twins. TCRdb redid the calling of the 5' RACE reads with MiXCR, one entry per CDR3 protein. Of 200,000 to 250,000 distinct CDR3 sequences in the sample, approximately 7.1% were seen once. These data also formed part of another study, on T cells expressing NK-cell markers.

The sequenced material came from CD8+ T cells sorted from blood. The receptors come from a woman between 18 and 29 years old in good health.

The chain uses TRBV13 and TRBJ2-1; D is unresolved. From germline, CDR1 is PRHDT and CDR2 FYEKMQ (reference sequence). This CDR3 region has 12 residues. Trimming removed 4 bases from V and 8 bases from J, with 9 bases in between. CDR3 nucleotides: TGTGCCAGCAGCTCCTTGGACGATGAGCAGTTCTTC. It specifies CASSSLDDEQFF.

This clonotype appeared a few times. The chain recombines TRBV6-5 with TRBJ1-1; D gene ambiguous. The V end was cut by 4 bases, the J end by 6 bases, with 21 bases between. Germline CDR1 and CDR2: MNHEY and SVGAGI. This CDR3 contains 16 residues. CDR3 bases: TGTGCCAGCAGTTTCCTGACTGGGAGGATTACTGCTGAAGCTTTCTTT. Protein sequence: CASSFLTGRITAEAFF.

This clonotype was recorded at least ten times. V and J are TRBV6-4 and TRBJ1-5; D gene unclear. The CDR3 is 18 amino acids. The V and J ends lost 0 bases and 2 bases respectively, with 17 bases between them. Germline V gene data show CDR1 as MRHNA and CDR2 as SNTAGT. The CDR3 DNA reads TGTGCCAGCAGTGACTCGAGTCGCGACGGAAGGGGCAATCAGCCCCAGCATTTT. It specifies CASSDSSRDGRGNQPQHF.

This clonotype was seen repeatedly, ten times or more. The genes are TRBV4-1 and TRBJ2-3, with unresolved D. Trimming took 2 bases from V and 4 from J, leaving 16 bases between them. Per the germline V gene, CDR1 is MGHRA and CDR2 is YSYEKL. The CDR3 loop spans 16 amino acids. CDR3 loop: CASSQLDLTPPDTQYF. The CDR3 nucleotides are TGCGCCAGCAGCCAATTAGACCTAACCCCCCCAGATACGCAGTATTTT.

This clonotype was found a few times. DNA for the CDR3: TGTGCCAGCAGTCTCTGGGAGGCTTACGAGCAGTACTTC. The encoded protein is CASSLWEAYEQYF. The chain joins TRBV12-3 or TRBV12-4 to TRBJ2-7, with a possible D match to TRBD2 (6 bases). CDR3 length: 13 amino acids. Trimming removed 5 bases from V and 4 bases from J, with 12 bases in between.

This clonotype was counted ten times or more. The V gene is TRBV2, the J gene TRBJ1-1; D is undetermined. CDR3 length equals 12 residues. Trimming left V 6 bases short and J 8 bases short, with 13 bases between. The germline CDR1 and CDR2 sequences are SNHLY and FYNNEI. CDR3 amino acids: CASSGSLTEAFF. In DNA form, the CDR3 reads TGTGCCAGCAGCGGGTCCCTAACCGAAGCTTTCTTT.

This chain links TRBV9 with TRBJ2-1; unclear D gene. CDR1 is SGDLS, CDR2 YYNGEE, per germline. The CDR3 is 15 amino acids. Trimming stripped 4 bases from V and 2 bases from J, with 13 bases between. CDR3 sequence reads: CASSPPPGAYNEQFF. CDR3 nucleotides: TGTGCCAGCAGCCCGCCCCCAGGCGCCTACAATGAGCAGTTCTTC. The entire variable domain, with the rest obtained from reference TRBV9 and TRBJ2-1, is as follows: DSGVTQTPKHLITATGQRVTLRCSPRSGDLSVYWYQQSLDQGLQFLIQYYNGEERAKGNILERFSAQQFPDLHSELNLSSLELGDSALYFCASSPPPGAYNEQFFGPGTRLTVL.

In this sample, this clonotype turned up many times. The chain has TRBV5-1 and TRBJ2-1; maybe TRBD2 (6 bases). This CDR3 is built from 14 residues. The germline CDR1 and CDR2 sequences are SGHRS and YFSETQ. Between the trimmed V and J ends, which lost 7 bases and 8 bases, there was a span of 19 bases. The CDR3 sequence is CASGLKTSRYEQFF. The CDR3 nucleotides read TGCGCCAGCGGGCTCAAAACTAGCAGGTATGAGCAGTTCTTC.

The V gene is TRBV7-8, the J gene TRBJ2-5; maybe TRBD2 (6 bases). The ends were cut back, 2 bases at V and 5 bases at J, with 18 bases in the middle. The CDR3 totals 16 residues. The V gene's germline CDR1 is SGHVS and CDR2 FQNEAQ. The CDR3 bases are TGTGCCAGCAGCTTACCCTTTCCGCGGGAAGGGGAGACCCAGTACTTC. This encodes CASSLPFPREGETQYF.

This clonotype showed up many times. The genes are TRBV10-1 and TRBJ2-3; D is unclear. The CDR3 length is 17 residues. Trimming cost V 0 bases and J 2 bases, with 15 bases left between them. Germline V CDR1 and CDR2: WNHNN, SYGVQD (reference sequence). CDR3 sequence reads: CASSESNSRRFTDTQYF. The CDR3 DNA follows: TGCGCCAGCAGTGAGTCGAATTCTCGAAGATTCACAGATACGCAGTATTTT.

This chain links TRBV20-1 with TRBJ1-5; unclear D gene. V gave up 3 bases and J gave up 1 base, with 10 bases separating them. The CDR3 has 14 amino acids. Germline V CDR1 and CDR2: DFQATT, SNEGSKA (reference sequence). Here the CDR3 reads CSASLGRSNQPQHF. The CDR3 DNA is TGCAGTGCTAGCTTGGGGAGAAGCAATCAGCCCCAGCATTTT.

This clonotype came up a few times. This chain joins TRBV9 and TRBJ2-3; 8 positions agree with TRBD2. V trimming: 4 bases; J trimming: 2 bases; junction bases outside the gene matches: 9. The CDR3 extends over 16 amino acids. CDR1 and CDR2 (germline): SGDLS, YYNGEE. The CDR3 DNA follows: TGTGCCAGCAGCTTCCGGGGGGGCCTCAACACAGATACGCAGTATTTT. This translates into CASSFRGGLNTDTQYF.

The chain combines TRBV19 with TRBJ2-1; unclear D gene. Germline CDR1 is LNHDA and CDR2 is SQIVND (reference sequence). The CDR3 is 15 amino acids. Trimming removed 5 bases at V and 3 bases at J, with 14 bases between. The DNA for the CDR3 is TGTGCCAGTAGTCTGCTAGAATCGGTCTACAATGAGCAGTTCTTC. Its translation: CASSLLESVYNEQFF. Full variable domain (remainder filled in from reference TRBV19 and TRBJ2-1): DGGITQSPKYLFRKEGQNVTLSCEQNLNHDAMYWYRQDPGQGLRLIYYSQIVNDFQKGDIAEGYSVSREKKESFPLTVTSAQKNPTAFYLCASSLLESVYNEQFFGPGTRLTVL.

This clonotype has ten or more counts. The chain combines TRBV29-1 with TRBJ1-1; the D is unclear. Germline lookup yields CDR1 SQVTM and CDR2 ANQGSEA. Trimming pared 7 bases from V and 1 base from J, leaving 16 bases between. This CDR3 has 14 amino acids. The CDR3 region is CSAATNPRNTEAFF. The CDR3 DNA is TGCAGCGCCGCAACAAACCCCAGGAACACTGAAGCTTTCTTT.

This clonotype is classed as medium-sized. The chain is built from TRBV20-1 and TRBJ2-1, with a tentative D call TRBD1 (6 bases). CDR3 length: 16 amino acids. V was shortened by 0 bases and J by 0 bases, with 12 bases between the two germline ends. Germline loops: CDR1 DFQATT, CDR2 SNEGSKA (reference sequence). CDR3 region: CSARDLQGSSYNEQFF. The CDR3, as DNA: TGCAGTGCTAGAGATCTCCAGGGGAGCTCCTACAATGAGCAGTTCTTC.

The CDR3 region is CASSPTGFNEQFF. In nucleotides, the CDR3 is TGTGCCAGCAGCCCGACAGGGTTTAATGAGCAGTTCTTC. The chain combines TRBV2 with TRBJ2-1, with 7 bases aligning to TRBD1. Germline CDR1 and CDR2: SNHLY and FYNNEI. V lost 6 bases, J lost 7 bases, and 6 bases stayed unmatched. CDR3 length: 13 amino acids.

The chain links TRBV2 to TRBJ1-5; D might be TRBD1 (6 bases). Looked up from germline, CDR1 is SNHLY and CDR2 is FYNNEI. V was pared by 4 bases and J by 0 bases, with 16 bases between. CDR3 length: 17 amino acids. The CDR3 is CASSGVQGTHSNQPQHF. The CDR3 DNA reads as TGTGCCAGCAGTGGGGTACAGGGAACCCATAGCAATCAGCCCCAGCATTTT.

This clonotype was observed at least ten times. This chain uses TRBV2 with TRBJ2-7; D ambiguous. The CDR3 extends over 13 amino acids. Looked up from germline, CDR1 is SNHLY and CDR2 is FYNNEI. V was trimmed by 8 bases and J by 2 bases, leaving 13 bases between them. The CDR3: CASHLGRTYEQYF. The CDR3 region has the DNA TGTGCCAGCCACTTAGGTAGGACCTACGAGCAGTACTTC.

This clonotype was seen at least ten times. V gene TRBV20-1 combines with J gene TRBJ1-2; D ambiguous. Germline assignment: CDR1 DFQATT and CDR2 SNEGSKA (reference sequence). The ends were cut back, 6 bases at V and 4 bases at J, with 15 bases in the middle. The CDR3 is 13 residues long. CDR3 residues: CSAPDQESYGYTF. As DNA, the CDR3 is TGCAGTGCCCCTGACCAGGAGTCCTATGGCTACACCTTC.

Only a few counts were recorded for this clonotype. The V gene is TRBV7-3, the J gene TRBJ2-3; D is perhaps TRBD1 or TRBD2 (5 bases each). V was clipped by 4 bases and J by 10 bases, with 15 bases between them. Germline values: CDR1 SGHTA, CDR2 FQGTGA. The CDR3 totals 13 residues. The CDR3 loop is CASSSGTPGAQYF. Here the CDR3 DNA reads TGTGCCAGCAGCTCCGGGACCCCCGGGGCGCAGTATTTT.

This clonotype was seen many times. DNA of the CDR3: TGCGCCAGCAGCCAAGACTCAGCCTCCCACCAAACGGGAGCTTTCTTT. Protein: CASSQDSASHQTGAFF. V is TRBV4-1 and J is TRBJ1-1, with unresolved D. The germline gives CDR1 MGHRA, CDR2 YSYEKL. The V end lost 0 bases, the J end lost 10 bases, and 21 bases lay between the germline ends. The CDR3 covers 16 residues.

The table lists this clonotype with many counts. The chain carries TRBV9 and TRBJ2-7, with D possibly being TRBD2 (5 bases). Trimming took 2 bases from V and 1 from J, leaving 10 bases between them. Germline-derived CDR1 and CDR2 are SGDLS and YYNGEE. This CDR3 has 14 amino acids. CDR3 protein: CASSVSRGSYEQYF. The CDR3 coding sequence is TGTGCCAGCAGCGTCAGCCGGGGATCCTACGAGCAGTACTTC.

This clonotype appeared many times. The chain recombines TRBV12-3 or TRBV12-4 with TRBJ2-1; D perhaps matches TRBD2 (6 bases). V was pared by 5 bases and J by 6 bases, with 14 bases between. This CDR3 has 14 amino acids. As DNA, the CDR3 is TGTGCCAGCAGTCTAGGAGGGCTCTCCAATGAGCAGTTCTTC. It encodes CASSLGGLSNEQFF.

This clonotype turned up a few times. The CDR3 nucleotides are TGTGCCAGCAGCTTAGAAGGAGCGAGACAAGAGACCCAGTACTTC. Amino acid sequence: CASSLEGARQETQYF. The V call is TRBV11-2, the J call TRBJ2-5; D is unresolved. The CDR3 has 15 amino acids. Germline values: CDR1 SGHAT, CDR2 FQNNGV. V dropped 0 bases and J dropped 2 bases, with 10 bases sitting between them.

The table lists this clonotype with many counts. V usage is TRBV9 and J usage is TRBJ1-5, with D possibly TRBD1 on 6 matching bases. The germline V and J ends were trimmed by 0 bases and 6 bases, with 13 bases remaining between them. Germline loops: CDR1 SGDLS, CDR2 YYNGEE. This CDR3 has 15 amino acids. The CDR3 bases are TGTGCCAGCAGCGTAGGCCCAGGGGAGATTCAGCCCCAGCATTTT. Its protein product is CASSVGPGEIQPQHF.

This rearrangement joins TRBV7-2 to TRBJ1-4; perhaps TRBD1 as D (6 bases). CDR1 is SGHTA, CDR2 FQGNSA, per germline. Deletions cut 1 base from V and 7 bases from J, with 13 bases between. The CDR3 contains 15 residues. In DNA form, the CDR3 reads TGTGCCAGCAGCTTAGAAGGGGGATGGGGTGAAAAACTGTTTTTT. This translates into CASSLEGGWGEKLFF.

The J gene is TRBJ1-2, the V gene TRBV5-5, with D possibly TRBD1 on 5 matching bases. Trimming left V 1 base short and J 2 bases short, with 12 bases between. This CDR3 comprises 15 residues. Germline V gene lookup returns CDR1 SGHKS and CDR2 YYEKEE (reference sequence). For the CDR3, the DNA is TGTGCCAGCAGCTTGTTTAACAGGCAGAACTATGGCTACACCTTC. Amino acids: CASSLFNRQNYGYTF.

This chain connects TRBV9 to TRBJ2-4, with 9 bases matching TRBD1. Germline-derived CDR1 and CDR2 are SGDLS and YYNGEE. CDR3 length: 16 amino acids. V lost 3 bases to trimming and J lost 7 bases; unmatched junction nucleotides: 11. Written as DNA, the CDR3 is TGTGCCAGCAGCGCGACCTGGGACAGGGATCGGAACATTCAGTACTTC. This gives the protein CASSATWDRDRNIQYF.

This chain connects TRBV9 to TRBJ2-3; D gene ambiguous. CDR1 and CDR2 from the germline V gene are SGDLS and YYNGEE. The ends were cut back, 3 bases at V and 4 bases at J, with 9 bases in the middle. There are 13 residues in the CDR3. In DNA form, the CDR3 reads TGTGCCAGCAGCGGTGTAAGGGCAGATACGCAGTATTTT. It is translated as CASSGVRADTQYF.

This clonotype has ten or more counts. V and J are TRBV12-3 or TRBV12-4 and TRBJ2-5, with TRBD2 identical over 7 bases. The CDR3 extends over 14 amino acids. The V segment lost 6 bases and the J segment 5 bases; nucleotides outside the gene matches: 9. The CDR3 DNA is TGTGCCAGCAGCATGGGAGGGAAGGGCGAGACCCAGTACTTC. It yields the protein CASSMGGKGETQYF.